This is a list of T cell receptor beta chains from one sample in a study of blood T cell repertoires in COVID-19. Here immunoSEQ multiplex PCR was the method, and the copy in TCRdb shows in-frame clones only, minus some. The sample carries roughly 73,000 clones, 86% recorded once. Sample: peripheral blood. These receptors all stem from a man in his 70s with active COVID-19. The CDR3 runs from the conserved cysteine through the conserved F or W. Each record gives: J gene, D gene, V gene, clone size, CDR3 DNA, CDR3 protein. A D gene is named only where the DNA matches it firmly. Some rows mark clone size as missing; the rest say once, few, many or name a class of expanded clone.

J gene: TRBJ2-2; D gene: TRBD1; V gene: TRBV11-3; clone size: .; CDR3 DNA: TGTGCCAGCAGCGGGACAGGCAACACCGGGGAGCTGTTTTTT; CDR3 protein: CASSGTGNTGELFF
J gene: TRBJ2-3; D gene: .; V gene: TRBV7-3; clone size: .; CDR3 DNA: TGTGCCAGCAGCTTACAGGGAAGGAGCACAGATACGCAGTATTTT; CDR3 protein: CASSLQGRSTDTQYF
J gene: TRBJ2-2; D gene: .; V gene: TRBV5-4; clone size: .; CDR3 DNA: TGTGCCAGCAGCCCACGGTGGAGCACCGGGGAGCTGTTTTTT; CDR3 protein: CASSPRWSTGELFF
J gene: TRBJ1-1; D gene: .; V gene: TRBV3-1/TRBV3-2; clone size: .; CDR3 DNA: TGTGCCAGCAGCCAAGGGGGGGGGCCAGCTGAAGCTTTCTTT; CDR3 protein: CASSQGGGPAEAFF
J gene: TRBJ2-7; D gene: .; V gene: TRBV30; clone size: .; CDR3 DNA: TGTGCCTGGAGTGTCGGGGGCTACGAGCAGTACTTC; CDR3 protein: CAWSVGGYEQYF
J gene: TRBJ2-7; D gene: .; V gene: TRBV5-4; clone size: .; CDR3 DNA: TGTGCCAGCAGCTTGGGTGGGCAGGGCTACGAGCAGTACTTC; CDR3 protein: CASSLGGQGYEQYF
J gene: TRBJ2-3; D gene: TRBD2; V gene: TRBV7-6; clone size: .; CDR3 DNA: TGTGCCAGCAGCCCGACCCGACTAGCGGGAGGGCCCATGGGTACGCAGTATTTT; CDR3 protein: CASSPTRLAGGPMGTQYF
J gene: TRBJ2-2; D gene: TRBD2; V gene: TRBV5-1; clone size: .; CDR3 DNA: TGCGCCAGCAGCCCAGCGGGGTCGAACACCGGGGAGCTGTTTTTT; CDR3 protein: CASSPAGSNTGELFF
J gene: TRBJ2-2; D gene: TRBD1; V gene: TRBV19; clone size: .; CDR3 DNA: TGTGCCAGTACCCAACAGGGGCCACACACCGGGGAGCTGTTTTTT; CDR3 protein: CASTQQGPHTGELFF
J gene: TRBJ1-2; D gene: .; V gene: TRBV5-5; clone size: .; CDR3 DNA: TGTGCCAGCAGCTTGGTCCCGGCCCAGGGTATGGGCTACACCTTC; CDR3 protein: CASSLVPAQGMGYTF
J gene: TRBJ2-5; D gene: .; V gene: TRBV4-1; clone size: once; CDR3 DNA: TGCGCCAGCAGGAAACCCGGGACTCGGGAGACCCAGTACTTC; CDR3 protein: CASRKPGTRETQYF
J gene: TRBJ2-5; D gene: .; V gene: TRBV21-1; clone size: .; CDR3 DNA: TGTGCCAGCAGCCCCAAGTCGGGCGGGAGCCTAGGTTTGTGGGAGACCCAGTACTTC; CDR3 protein: CASSPKSGGSLGLWETQYF
J gene: TRBJ2-2; D gene: .; V gene: TRBV5-1; clone size: .; CDR3 DNA: TGCGCCAGCAGCAATGGGCCCCAGGGCGCGAACACCGGGGAGCTGTTTTTT; CDR3 protein: CASSNGPQGANTGELFF
J gene: TRBJ2-2; D gene: .; V gene: TRBV5-1; clone size: .; CDR3 DNA: TGCGCCAGCTTCGGGACTCAAAACACCGGGGAGCTGTTTTTT; CDR3 protein: CASFGTQNTGELFF
J gene: TRBJ2-3; D gene: TRBD2; V gene: TRBV4-3; clone size: few; CDR3 DNA: TGCGCCAGCAGCCGAGGACTAGCGGGGGACAGCACAGATACGCAGTATTTT; CDR3 protein: CASSRGLAGDSTDTQYF
J gene: TRBJ2-3; D gene: .; V gene: TRBV19; clone size: .; CDR3 DNA: TGTGCCAGTAGCCACCCAGGGGGGCCTAGCACAGATACGCAGTATTTT; CDR3 protein: CASSHPGGPSTDTQYF
J gene: TRBJ2-5; D gene: .; V gene: TRBV7-9; clone size: .; CDR3 DNA: TGTGCCAGCCGCCCAGGGGCCCCCTGGGAGACCCAGTACTTC; CDR3 protein: CASRPGAPWETQYF
J gene: TRBJ1-2; D gene: TRBD1; V gene: TRBV19; clone size: .; CDR3 DNA: TGTGCCAGTAGTCCGCCGGACAGGGGCGGCTATGGCTACACCTTC; CDR3 protein: CASSPPDRGGYGYTF
J gene: TRBJ1-5; D gene: .; V gene: TRBV6-6; clone size: .; CDR3 DNA: TGTGCCAGCAGTTACCTGGGGGGGCAGCCCCAGCATTTT; CDR3 protein: CASSYLGGQPQHF
J gene: TRBJ2-7; D gene: .; V gene: TRBV6-5; clone size: .; CDR3 DNA: TGTGCCAGCAGTCTCTTGGGCCTACAGTACTTC; CDR3 protein: CASSLLGLQYF
J gene: TRBJ1-2; D gene: .; V gene: TRBV5-1; clone size: .; CDR3 DNA: TGCGCCAGCAGCTCCGGTCCTGGACAGAACTATGGCTACACCTTC; CDR3 protein: CASSSGPGQNYGYTF
J gene: TRBJ2-5; D gene: TRBD1; V gene: TRBV4-1; clone size: .; CDR3 DNA: TGCGCCAGCAGCCAACCCGGGACAGGGTCTCCTGGGACCCAGTACTTC; CDR3 protein: CASSQPGTGSPGTQYF
J gene: TRBJ2-1; D gene: TRBD2; V gene: TRBV16; clone size: .; CDR3 DNA: TGTGCCAGCAGCCCCCGGGGGAGGGGCGATGAGCAGTTCTTC; CDR3 protein: CASSPRGRGDEQFF
J gene: TRBJ1-2; D gene: .; V gene: TRBV6-2/TRBV6-3; clone size: .; CDR3 DNA: TGTGCCAGCAGTTACGGCAGGGGTCCCAATGGCTACACCTTC; CDR3 protein: CASSYGRGPNGYTF
J gene: TRBJ1-5; D gene: .; V gene: TRBV19; clone size: .; CDR3 DNA: TGTGCCAGTAGTCCCCGGAGGGATCAGCCCCAGCATTTT; CDR3 protein: CASSPRRDQPQHF
J gene: TRBJ2-5; D gene: .; V gene: TRBV15; clone size: .; CDR3 DNA: TGTGCCACCAGCAGAGATCCCCAGGCAGAGACCCAGTACTTC; CDR3 protein: CATSRDPQAETQYF
J gene: TRBJ1-2; D gene: .; V gene: TRBV24-1; clone size: .; CDR3 DNA: TGTGCCACCAGTGATTCCGGGGCTGGGGGGAGCTATGGCTACACCTTC; CDR3 protein: CATSDSGAGGSYGYTF
J gene: TRBJ2-1; D gene: TRBD2; V gene: TRBV4-1; clone size: .; CDR3 DNA: TGCGCCAGCAGCCCCCCCCGACCGGGGACTAGCGGGAGTGATGAGCAGTTCTTC; CDR3 protein: CASSPPRPGTSGSDEQFF
J gene: TRBJ1-2; D gene: TRBD1; V gene: TRBV7-2; clone size: few; CDR3 DNA: TGTGCCAGCAGCGACAGGGGTCCTAACTATGGCTACACCTTC; CDR3 protein: CASSDRGPNYGYTF
J gene: TRBJ2-7; D gene: .; V gene: TRBV5-1; clone size: .; CDR3 DNA: TGCGCCAGCAGGGCGGACAGACCCTACGAGCAGTACTTC; CDR3 protein: CASRADRPYEQYF
J gene: TRBJ2-2; D gene: .; V gene: TRBV6-5; clone size: .; CDR3 DNA: TGTGCCAGCATCGGACAGCTAAATGCCGGGGAGCTGTTTTTT; CDR3 protein: CASIGQLNAGELFF
J gene: TRBJ2-2; D gene: .; V gene: TRBV5-4; clone size: .; CDR3 DNA: TGTGCCAGCAGCTGGGGCGACAGGGAGGCGGGGGAGCTGTTTTTT; CDR3 protein: CASSWGDREAGELFF
J gene: TRBJ1-6; D gene: .; V gene: TRBV9; clone size: once; CDR3 DNA: TGTGCCAGCAGCGGAGGAAGCGGGGAGGGGGGGTCACCCCTCCACTTT; CDR3 protein: CASSGGSGEGGSPLHF
J gene: TRBJ2-2; D gene: .; V gene: TRBV4-3; clone size: .; CDR3 DNA: TGCGCCAGCAGCCAGGCCGGACAGCCCGGGGAGCTGTTTTTT; CDR3 protein: CASSQAGQPGELFF
J gene: TRBJ2-4; D gene: TRBD2; V gene: TRBV6-2/TRBV6-3; clone size: .; CDR3 DNA: TGTGCCAGCAGTCCCCGCCTAGCGGCTCCCGGAAACATTCAGTACTTC; CDR3 protein: CASSPRLAAPGNIQYF
J gene: TRBJ2-7; D gene: TRBD2; V gene: TRBV9; clone size: once; CDR3 DNA: TGTGCCAGCAGCGTGGGGACTAGCGGAGTGGATGAGCAGTACTTC; CDR3 protein: CASSVGTSGVDEQYF
J gene: TRBJ2-5; D gene: .; V gene: TRBV7-9; clone size: .; CDR3 DNA: TGTGCCAGCAGCTTCACCAGGGGCGCGGAGACCCAGTACTTC; CDR3 protein: CASSFTRGAETQYF
J gene: TRBJ2-1; D gene: TRBD2; V gene: TRBV7-6; clone size: .; CDR3 DNA: TGTGCCAGCAGCTTGGAGACTAGCGGGAGTTGGAGGGGGCAATACAATGAGCAGTTCTTC; CDR3 protein: CASSLETSGSWRGQYNEQFF
J gene: TRBJ2-3; D gene: TRBD2; V gene: TRBV4-1; clone size: .; CDR3 DNA: TGCGCCAGCAGCCACCTCGGACTAGCACCAGATACGCAGTATTTT; CDR3 protein: CASSHLGLAPDTQYF
J gene: TRBJ2-5; D gene: .; V gene: TRBV21-1; clone size: .; CDR3 DNA: TGTGCCAGCAGCAAAGCGGCTAGCGGGAGGGGGCAAGAGACCCAGTACTTC; CDR3 protein: CASSKAASGRGQETQYF
J gene: TRBJ2-3; D gene: TRBD2; V gene: TRBV7-9; clone size: .; CDR3 DNA: TGTGCCAGCAAACGGGAGGGTTGGACAGATACGCAGTATTTT; CDR3 protein: CASKREGWTDTQYF
J gene: TRBJ2-6; D gene: .; V gene: TRBV3-1/TRBV3-2; clone size: few; CDR3 DNA: TGTGCCAGCAGCCCGACTATACTCTCTGGGGCCAACGTCCTGACTTTC; CDR3 protein: CASSPTILSGANVLTF
J gene: TRBJ1-2; D gene: TRBD1; V gene: TRBV19; clone size: .; CDR3 DNA: TGTGCCAGTAGTCAGAGGGACAGGGGGGTCGGCTATGGCTACACCTTC; CDR3 protein: CASSQRDRGVGYGYTF
J gene: TRBJ2-3; D gene: TRBD2; V gene: TRBV7-2; clone size: few; CDR3 DNA: TGTGCCAGCAGCTTTGGAGCGGGATCGGTCCCAGATACGCAGTATTTT; CDR3 protein: CASSFGAGSVPDTQYF
J gene: TRBJ2-5; D gene: TRBD2; V gene: TRBV18; clone size: .; CDR3 DNA: TGTGCCAGCTCACCCCCGCCGCGAGCGGGAGGGGGTGAGACCCAGTACTTC; CDR3 protein: CASSPPPRAGGGETQYF